This T cell receptor (beta chain) was retrieved from a study of T cells in localized non-small cell lung cancer. Here immunoSEQ multiplex PCR was the method, and the copy in TCRdb shows in-frame clones only, minus some. The sample lists 53,000 or so clones; approximately 80% were seen once. This CDR3 spans 15 amino acids. Trimming removed 5 bases at V and 8 bases at J, with 19 bases between. In germline, CDR1 is SGHTA, CDR2 FQGNSA. General study points: The tumor had only one region sequenced, so heterogeneity remains possible. Highest T cell clonality was seen in uninvolved adjacent lung, surpassing that measured in tumor. Within adjacent lung there appeared a median around 60 of the top 100 tumor clones.

About this clone itself: Its antigen is unidentified.

The chain joins TRBV7-2 to TRBJ2-1; a possible D gene is TRBD2 (6 bases). Material: peripheral blood mononuclear cells, obtained before any cancer treatment. The TCR originated in a man between 40 and 70 years old with stage III lung adenocarcinoma. In nucleotides, the CDR3 is TGTGCCAGCAGCATCGGGACTGAAAAAATCCATGAGCAGTTCTTC. Translation: CASSIGTEKIHEQFF.